One sample yielded the 11 T cell receptor beta chains listed below, sequenced in a study of blood T cell repertoires in COVID-19. The repertoire was sequenced with immunoSEQ multiplex PCR; TCRdb's copy has only in-frame clones and lacks some. The table shows about 480,000 clones, with 70% to 90% occurring only once. What was sequenced was PBMCs or T cells enriched from blood (not recorded which). The receptors were gathered from a woman aged 18-30 years with acute COVID-19.

The rearrangement uses TRBV30 and TRBJ2-1; TRBD2 matches at 13 bases. The ends lost 3 bases at V and 9 bases at J; junction bases unmatched: 5. This CDR3 spans 14 amino acids. The germline V gene encodes CDR1 GTSNPN and CDR2 SVGIG (reference sequence). The CDR3 DNA follows: TGTGCCTGGAGCATAGGACTAGCGGGAGTTGAGCAGTTCTTC. Amino acids: CAWSIGLAGVEQFF.

The chain recombines TRBV14 with TRBJ1-1; maybe TRBD1 (6 bases). The V end was cut by 4 bases, the J end by 1 base, with 10 bases between. The germline CDR1 and CDR2 sequences are SGHDN and FVKESK. The length of the CDR3 is 14 residues. The CDR3 loop reads CASSLGHENTEAFF. In nucleotides, the CDR3 is TGTGCCAGCAGCCTGGGACACGAGAACACTGAAGCTTTCTTT.

The table lists this clone with a few counts. The CDR3 DNA follows: TGCGCCAGCAGCCTGGGACTAGCGGGAGAACGGGAGCAGTACTTC. This gives the protein CASSLGLAGEREQYF. The chain recombines TRBV5-1 with TRBJ2-7; TRBD2 matches 14 bases. Germline-derived CDR1 and CDR2 are SGHRS and YFSETQ. The CDR3 consists of 15 residues. With V trimmed by 4 bases and J by 7 bases, 7 bases remained unmatched.

DNA of the CDR3: TGTGCCAGCAGCTTTGTTTCAGGGGAAGGGACCCAGTACTTC. This codes for CASSFVSGEGTQYF. The rearrangement links TRBV7-2 to TRBJ2-5, with TRBD1 as a possible D gene (6 bases). V was pared by 3 bases and J by 7 bases, with 15 bases between. Per the germline V gene, CDR1 is SGHTA and CDR2 is FQGNSA. CDR3 length: 14 residues.

CDR3 nucleotide sequence: TGTGCCAGCTCGGTCGGGACAGGGGGCGAGCAGTACTTC. Amino acid sequence: CASSVGTGGEQYF. The chain links TRBV18 to TRBJ2-7; TRBD1 agrees at 11 bases. After removal of 6 bases from V and 6 bases from J, the junction contained 4 bases not matched to a gene. The CDR3 contains 13 residues. In germline, CDR1 is KGHSH, CDR2 LQKENI.

The V gene is TRBV5-1, the J gene TRBJ1-6; the match to TRBD1 covers 12 bases. Germline CDR1 SGHRS, CDR2 YFSETQ. This CDR3 has 17 amino acids. The V and J ends lost 4 bases and 8 bases, in that order; junction bases with no gene match: 10. The CDR3 protein is CASSRDRGPSRYSPLHF. The CDR3 nucleotides read TGCGCCAGCAGCCGGGACAGGGGGCCATCTCGGTATTCACCCCTCCACTTT.

This sequence joins TRBV3-1 (or the pseudogene TRBV3-2) and TRBJ2-1; 12 bases fit TRBD2. The ends lost 0 bases at V and 0 bases at J; junction bases unmatched: 3. CDR1 is LGHDT and CDR2 is YNNKEL in the germline V gene (reference sequence). The CDR3 has 18 residues. The CDR3 sequence: CASSQDVLAGGSYNEQFF. CDR3 bases: TGTGCCAGCAGCCAAGATGTACTAGCGGGGGGCTCCTACAATGAGCAGTTCTTC.

The sample holds one count of this clone. The chain joins TRBV11-2 to TRBJ2-7; the match to TRBD2 covers 12 bases. V gave up 5 bases and J gave up 0 bases; unmatched junction bases: 5. The CDR3 consists of 16 residues. Germline CDR1 and CDR2: SGHAT and FQNNGV. The CDR3 spells CASSEKTSGSSYEQYF. In nucleotides, the CDR3 is TGTGCCAGCAGCGAAAAGACTAGCGGGAGCTCCTACGAGCAGTACTTC.

This clone was counted once. J is TRBJ1-5 and V is TRBV19; 7 positions agree with TRBD1. The V and J ends lost 2 bases and 4 bases, in that order; junction bases with no gene match: 5. Germline loops: CDR1 LNHDA, CDR2 SQIVND (reference sequence). The CDR3 length is 15 residues. The CDR3: CASSIQGGGNQPQHF. CDR3 sequence (DNA): TGTGCCAGTAGTATACAGGGGGGCGGGAATCAGCCCCAGCATTTT. Drawing the rest from reference TRBV19 and TRBJ1-5, the complete variable domain is DGGITQSPKYLFRKEGQNVTLSCEQNLNHDAMYWYRQDPGQGLRLIYYSQIVNDFQKGDIAEGYSVSREKKESFPLTVTSAQKNPTAFYLCASSIQGGGNQPQHFGDGTRLSIL.

The gene calls are TRBV2 and TRBJ2-1; 7 nucleotides match TRBD1. V was pared by 6 bases and J by 2 bases, with 7 bases of the junction left unmatched. The germline V gene encodes CDR1 SNHLY and CDR2 FYNNEI. CDR3 size: 15 residues. The CDR3 loop reads CASSAWDSTYNEQFF. The CDR3 DNA sequence: TGTGCCAGCAGCGCTTGGGACAGTACCTACAATGAGCAGTTCTTC.

As to this clone: At one boundary the junction diverges from the germline segment, which might be a read error. The V call is TRBV30, the J call TRBJ2-5, with a tentative D call TRBD2 (6 bases). Germline CDR1 reads GTSNPN; CDR2 reads SVGIG (reference sequence). The CDR3 is made up of 13 amino acids. The CDR3 nucleotides read TGCGTGGCGGGAAATGGGGTAGAGGAGACCCAGTACTTC. Its protein is CVAGNGVEETQYF.